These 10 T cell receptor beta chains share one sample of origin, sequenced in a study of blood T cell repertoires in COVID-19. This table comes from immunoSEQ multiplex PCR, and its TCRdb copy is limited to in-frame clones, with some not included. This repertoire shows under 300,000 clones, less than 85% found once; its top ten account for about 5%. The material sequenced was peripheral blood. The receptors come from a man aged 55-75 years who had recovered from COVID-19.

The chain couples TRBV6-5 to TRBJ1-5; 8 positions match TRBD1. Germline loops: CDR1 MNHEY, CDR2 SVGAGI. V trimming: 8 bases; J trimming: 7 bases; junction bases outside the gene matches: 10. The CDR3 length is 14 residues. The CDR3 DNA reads TGTGCCAGCCGAGTCAGGGGGCCGGGGCAGCCCCAGCATTTT. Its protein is CASRVRGPGQPQHF.

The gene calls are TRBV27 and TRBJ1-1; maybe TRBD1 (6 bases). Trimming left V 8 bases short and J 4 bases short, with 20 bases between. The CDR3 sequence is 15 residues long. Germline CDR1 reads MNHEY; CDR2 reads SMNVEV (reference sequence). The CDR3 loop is CASGPSGTFGTEAFF. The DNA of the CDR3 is TGTGCCAGCGGCCCCTCCGGGACATTTGGCACTGAAGCTTTCTTT.

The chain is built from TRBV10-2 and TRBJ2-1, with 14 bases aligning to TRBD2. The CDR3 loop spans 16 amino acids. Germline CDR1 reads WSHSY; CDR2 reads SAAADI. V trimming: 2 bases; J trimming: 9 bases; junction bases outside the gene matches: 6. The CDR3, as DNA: TGCGCCAGCAGTGAGCGGGGACTAGCGGGAGCGCGTGAGCAGTTCTTC. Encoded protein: CASSERGLAGAREQFF.

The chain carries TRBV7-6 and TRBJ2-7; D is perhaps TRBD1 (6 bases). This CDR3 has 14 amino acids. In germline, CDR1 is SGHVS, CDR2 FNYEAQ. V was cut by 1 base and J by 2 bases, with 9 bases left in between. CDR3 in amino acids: CASSLVQGTYEQYF. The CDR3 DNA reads TGTGCCAGCAGCTTAGTACAGGGAACCTACGAGCAGTACTTC.

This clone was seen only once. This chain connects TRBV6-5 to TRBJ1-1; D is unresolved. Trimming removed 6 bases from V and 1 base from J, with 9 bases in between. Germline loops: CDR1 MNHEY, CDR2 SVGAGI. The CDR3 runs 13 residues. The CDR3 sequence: CASSITGNTEAFF. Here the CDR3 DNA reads TGTGCCAGCAGCATTACGGGGAACACTGAAGCTTTCTTT.

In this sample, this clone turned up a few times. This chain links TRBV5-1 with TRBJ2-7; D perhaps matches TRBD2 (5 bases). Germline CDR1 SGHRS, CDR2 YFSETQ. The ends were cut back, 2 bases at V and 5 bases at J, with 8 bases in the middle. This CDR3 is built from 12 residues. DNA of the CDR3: TGCGCCAGCAGCTTTACCGGGGACGAGCAGTACTTC. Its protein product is CASSFTGDEQYF.

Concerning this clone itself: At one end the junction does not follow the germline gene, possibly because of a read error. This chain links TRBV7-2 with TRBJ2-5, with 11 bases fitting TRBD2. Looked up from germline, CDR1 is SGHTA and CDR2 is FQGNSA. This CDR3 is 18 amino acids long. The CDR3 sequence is CASSLAPSGGPSQESQYF. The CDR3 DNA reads TGTGCCAGCAGCTTAGCGCCTAGCGGGGGGCCCAGCCAAGAGTCCCAGTACTTC.

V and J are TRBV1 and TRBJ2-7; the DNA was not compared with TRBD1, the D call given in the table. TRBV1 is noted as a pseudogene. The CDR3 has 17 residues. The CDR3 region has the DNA TGCACCAGCAGCCAAGATCGACAGCTGTCACCCTCCTACGAGCAGTACTTC. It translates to CTSSQDRQLSPSYEQYF.

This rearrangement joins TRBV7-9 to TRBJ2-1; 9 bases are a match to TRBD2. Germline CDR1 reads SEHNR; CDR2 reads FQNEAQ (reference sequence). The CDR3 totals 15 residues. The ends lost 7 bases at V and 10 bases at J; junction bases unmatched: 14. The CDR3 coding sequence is TGTGCCAGCACCTTCGGGGCGGGAGGGATTGGCGAGCAGTTCTTC. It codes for CASTFGAGGIGEQFF.

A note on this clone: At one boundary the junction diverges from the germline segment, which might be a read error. Written as DNA, the CDR3 is TGTGCCAGCAGTGATTACCGGGACATCCCCTTC. It codes for CASSDYRDIPF. The chain is built from TRBV6-1 and TRBJ2-7, with D perhaps TRBD1 (6 bases). Per the germline V gene, CDR1 is MNHNS and CDR2 is SASEGT. The CDR3 totals 11 residues.